Listed here are 30 T cell receptor beta chains from one sample, sequenced in a study of sequential checkpoint blockade in melanoma. The treatment denotes: randomized to nivolumab then ipilimumab (arm A) or the reverse (arm B). The method was immunoSEQ multiplex PCR; TCRdb's version includes in-frame clones alone and lacks a portion of them. The sample records some 2,900 clones, 25% to 30% being singletons. This specimen consisted of tumor tissue (inferred from file names), obtained from a patient given nivolumab and ipilimumab in sequence. The receptor source for this set is a human donor with melanoma.

The chain employs TRBV19 and TRBJ2-6; the D gene is possibly TRBD1 (7 bases). Per germline, CDR1 LNHDA and CDR2 SQIVND (reference sequence). Trimming pared 7 bases from V and 4 bases from J, leaving 11 bases between. The CDR3 is 14 amino acids. The CDR3 protein is CASTEGAGANVLTF. CDR3 coding DNA: TGTGCCAGTACGGAGGGGGCGGGGGCCAACGTCCTGACTTTC.

This clone is deemed medium-sized. The chain joins TRBV9 to TRBJ1-1, with D tentatively TRBD1 (5 bases). The CDR3 loop spans 13 amino acids. The germline CDR1 and CDR2 sequences are SGDLS and YYNGEE. V was cut by 2 bases and J by 11 bases, with 16 bases left in between. The CDR3 bases are TGTGCCAGCAGCGTGGACATATGGGGTGAGGCTTTCTTT. Protein sequence: CASSVDIWGEAFF.

CDR3 region: CASRGVAGSDTQYF. In DNA, the CDR3 is TGTGCCAGTAGGGGGGTAGCGGGGAGCGATACGCAGTATTTT. The chain has TRBV19 and TRBJ2-3; TRBD2 matches 8 bases. In germline, CDR1 is LNHDA, CDR2 SQIVND (reference sequence). The CDR3 totals 14 residues. V gave up 6 bases and J gave up 6 bases; unmatched junction bases: 8.

The CDR3 sequence is CASSLVTGQLGILYF. DNA of the CDR3: TGTGCCAGCAGCTTAGTAACTGGACAGCTGGGAATCCTATATTTT. The rearrangement joins TRBV11-3 to TRBJ1-3; possible D gene TRBD1, 6 bases. Trimming left V 1 base short and J 14 bases short, with 21 bases between. Germline V gene data show CDR1 as SGHNT and CDR2 as YENEEA. The CDR3 is 15 residues long.

The chain is built from TRBV25-1 and TRBJ1-2; TRBD1 agrees at 10 bases. Germline V gene sequence: CDR1 MGHDK, CDR2 SYGVNS. J was trimmed by 2 bases and V by 1 base; bases with no gene match: 4. The CDR3 is 16 residues long. CDR3 region: CASSEFGTGENYGYTF. CDR3 nucleotides: TGTGCCAGCAGTGAATTTGGGACAGGGGAAAACTATGGCTACACCTTC.

This clone turned up a few times. The rearrangement uses TRBV9 and TRBJ2-2; D uncertain. V lost 6 bases and J lost 0, with 6 bases in between. This CDR3 spans 13 amino acids. Germline lookup yields CDR1 SGDLS and CDR2 YYNGEE. The CDR3 reads CASNPANTGELFF. CDR3 bases: TGTGCCAGCAACCCTGCGAACACCGGGGAGCTGTTTTTT. The whole variable domain, filled in from reference TRBV9 and TRBJ2-2, reads DSGVTQTPKHLITATGQRVTLRCSPRSGDLSVYWYQQSLDQGLQFLIQYYNGEERAKGNILERFSAQQFPDLHSELNLSSLELGDSALYFCASNPANTGELFFGEGSRLTVL.

The J gene is TRBJ2-4, the V gene TRBV25-1; 8 bases line up with TRBD2. The CDR3 has 18 amino acids. The trim removed 11 bases at V and 0 bases at J, leaving 18 bases unmatched. CDR1 is MGHDK and CDR2 is SYGVNS in the germline V gene. In DNA form, the CDR3 reads TGTGCCCGTTGGCGGGGGGTAGAGGGGAATTTAGCCAAAAACATTCAGTACTTC. Protein product: CARWRGVEGNLAKNIQYF.

In its sample, this clone is medium-sized. This chain links TRBV11-3 with TRBJ2-7, with D tentatively TRBD1 or TRBD2 (5 bases each). The CDR3 contains 14 residues. The V end lost 3 bases, the J end lost 0 bases, and 9 bases lay between the germline ends. Germline CDR1 and CDR2: SGHNT and YENEEA. The CDR3 region is CASSFSGASYEQYF. For the CDR3, the DNA is TGTGCCAGCAGCTTCTCCGGGGCCTCCTACGAGCAGTACTTC.

The chain employs TRBV6-8 and TRBJ1-2; 9 bases align to TRBD1. CDR1 and CDR2 (germline): MNHGY, SAAAGT. There are 13 residues in the CDR3. The trim removed 3 bases at V and 6 bases at J, leaving 2 bases unmatched. CDR3 region: CASSYDRGDGYTF. In DNA, the CDR3 is TGTGCCAGCAGTTATGACAGGGGGGATGGCTACACCTTC.

This clone was seen only a few times. This chain joins TRBV9 and TRBJ2-2; 11 nucleotides match TRBD1. The CDR3 has 15 residues. The junction had 8 bases not matched to a gene; V was cut back by 6 bases and J by 7 bases. The germline gives CDR1 SGDLS, CDR2 YYNGEE. The CDR3 here is CASTGQGVFGGELFF. In DNA, the CDR3 is TGTGCCAGCACGGGACAGGGGGTTTTCGGCGGGGAGCTGTTTTTT.

This chain uses TRBV5-1 with TRBJ1-3; D unclear. CDR1 and CDR2 (germline): SGHRS, YFSETQ. V lost 4 bases to trimming and J lost 0 bases, with 11 bases between them. The CDR3 has 15 residues. The CDR3 is CASSREVRSGNTIYF. The CDR3 coding sequence is TGCGCCAGCAGCCGCGAGGTCCGCTCTGGAAACACCATATATTTT.

Only a few counts were recorded for this clone. The V and J genes are TRBV9 and TRBJ1-3, with D hard to call. The CDR3 runs to 13 residues. V was trimmed by 5 bases and J by 0 bases, leaving 6 bases between them. Germline V gene lookup returns CDR1 SGDLS and CDR2 YYNGEE. The CDR3 region has the DNA TGTGCCAGCAGTCCCCTCTCTGGAAACACCATATATTTT. Its translation: CASSPLSGNTIYF.

This rearrangement joins TRBV30 to TRBJ1-3, with D maybe TRBD1 (5 bases). From germline, CDR1 is GTSNPN and CDR2 SVGIG (reference sequence). CDR3 length: 15 amino acids. The germline V and J ends were trimmed by 8 bases and 3 bases, with 20 bases remaining between them. DNA of the CDR3: TGTGCCGCCCACCAAGGCAGGGTTTTTGGAAACACCATATATTTT. As protein: CAAHQGRVFGNTIYF.

This sequence joins TRBV5-1 and TRBJ1-4, with 9 bases aligning to TRBD1. The germline V gene encodes CDR1 SGHRS and CDR2 YFSETQ. The V and J ends lost 5 bases and 0 bases, in that order; junction bases with no gene match: 5. The CDR3 sequence is 16 residues long. This CDR3 reads CASSTGTGSTNEKLFF. The CDR3 region has the DNA TGCGCCAGCAGTACCGGGACAGGGTCAACTAATGAAAAACTGTTTTTT.

By share of the sample, this clone is medium-sized. The chain is built from TRBV6-8 and TRBJ2-7; TRBD2 matches 14 bases. The CDR3 loop spans 17 amino acids. The germline V gene has CDR1 MNHGY and CDR2 SAAAGT. V dropped 8 bases and J dropped 2; count of bases not matched to a gene: 11. CDR3 sequence (DNA): TGTGCCAGCGGGAAAGGGACTAGCGGGGGCCTTACCTACGAGCAGTACTTC. Its protein is CASGKGTSGGLTYEQYF.

This clone was picked up a small number of times. The genes are TRBV19 and TRBJ2-2; D remains ambiguous. The CDR3 is 13 amino acids. V lost 3 bases, J lost 6 bases, and 8 bases lay in between. From germline, CDR1 is LNHDA and CDR2 SQIVND (reference sequence). CDR3 DNA: TGTGCCAGTAGTATTAGAGTCCCCGGGGAGCTGTTTTTT. Its translation: CASSIRVPGELFF.

The chain combines TRBV1 with TRBJ1-5; TRBD1 is the table's D call and was not checked against the DNA. TRBV1 is listed as a pseudogene. The CDR3 sequence is 19 residues long. The CDR3 loop is CASSQECLSHHRVNQPQHF. The CDR3 region has the DNA TGCGCCAGCAGCCAAGAGTGCCTAAGCCACCACAGGGTGAATCAGCCCCAGCATTTT.

The chain employs TRBV12-5 and TRBJ1-1; tentatively, D is TRBD1 (5 bases). Germline V gives CDR1 LGHNT, CDR2 FRNRAP. Trimming stripped 4 bases from V and 1 base from J, with 19 bases between. The CDR3 length is 17 residues. The DNA for the CDR3 is TGTGCTAGTGGTTGGCACCGGTCAATGGGGGAGAACACTGAAGCTTTCTTT. This codes for CASGWHRSMGENTEAFF. The full variable domain, with the rest looked up from reference TRBV12-5 and TRBJ1-1, is DARVTQTPRHKVTEMGQEVTMRCQPILGHNTVFWYRQTMMQGLELLAYFRNRAPLDDSGMPKDRFSAEMPDATLATLKIQPSEPRDSAVYFCASGWHRSMGENTEAFFGQGTRLTVV.

This clone came up a few times. This rearrangement joins TRBV6-8 to TRBJ2-6, with unresolved D. The V end lost 6 bases, the J end lost 2 bases, and 14 bases lay between the germline ends. The CDR3 has 16 amino acids. Germline V gene lookup returns CDR1 MNHGY and CDR2 SAAAGT. DNA of the CDR3: TGTGCCAGCAGGGACCTTGGGCCGACTGGGGCCAACGTCCTGACTTTC. This translates into CASRDLGPTGANVLTF.

The chain recombines TRBV15 with TRBJ2-1; 11 bases are shared with TRBD2. Germline loops: CDR1 LNHNV, CDR2 YYDKDF (reference sequence). After removal of 0 bases from V and 4 bases from J, the junction contained 11 bases not matched to a gene. The CDR3 runs 19 residues. CDR3 region: CATSRDLRSGRAVYNEQFF. The CDR3 DNA reads as TGTGCCACCAGCAGAGATCTGCGTAGCGGGAGGGCCGTATACAATGAGCAGTTCTTC.

This clone is termed medium-sized. The chain joins TRBV6-8 to TRBJ2-7, with 7 bases lining up with TRBD2. The CDR3 runs 14 residues. V lost 7 bases, J lost 5 bases, and 11 bases stayed unmatched. Germline V gene data show CDR1 as MNHGY and CDR2 as SAAAGT. The CDR3 sequence is CASIPSLADHEQYF. CDR3 sequence (DNA): TGTGCCAGCATACCGTCGCTAGCGGACCACGAGCAGTACTTC.

The V call is TRBV29-1, the J call TRBJ2-4; the D is unclear. Trimming pared 2 bases from V and 3 bases from J, leaving 5 bases between. Germline loops: CDR1 SQVTM, CDR2 ANQGSEA. The CDR3 length is 12 residues. CDR3 sequence reads: CSVESFKNIQYF. CDR3 DNA: TGCAGCGTTGAATCCTTCAAAAACATTCAGTACTTC.

The V gene is TRBV10-3, the J gene TRBJ1-2; D is uncertain. CDR3 size: 15 residues. CDR1 is ENHRY and CDR2 is SYGVKD in the germline V gene. V was clipped by 2 bases and J by 2 bases, with 12 bases between them. Here the CDR3 DNA reads TGTGCCATCAGTGAGAACCTTCCCATGAACTATGGCTACACCTTC. Translation: CAISENLPMNYGYTF.

This clone has just a few counts. The CDR3 protein is CASSYGVSSYNEQFF. The CDR3 coding sequence is TGTGCCAGCAGTTACGGGGTAAGCTCCTACAATGAGCAGTTCTTC. This chain uses TRBV6-8 with TRBJ2-1; unclear D gene. The CDR3 runs 15 residues. Between the trimmed V and J ends, which lost 2 bases and 0 bases, there was a span of 8 bases. The germline V gene has CDR1 MNHGY and CDR2 SAAAGT.

The chain couples TRBV15 to TRBJ2-1; tentative D call: TRBD2 (6 bases). V gave up 1 base and J gave up 6 bases, with 10 bases separating them. The CDR3 length is 14 residues. From germline, CDR1 is LNHNV and CDR2 YYDKDF (reference sequence). DNA for the CDR3: TGTGCCACCAGCAGAGCATGGGACTTCAATGAGCAGTTCTTC. Its translation is CATSRAWDFNEQFF.

A few counts support this clone. The CDR3 loop reads CASSIITGNTEAFF. CDR3 bases: TGTGCCAGCAGCATAATAACAGGGAACACTGAAGCTTTCTTT. The chain couples TRBV9 to TRBJ1-1, with D possibly TRBD1 on 5 matching bases. This CDR3 comprises 14 residues. Germline V lookup: CDR1 SGDLS, CDR2 YYNGEE. Trimming left V 4 bases short and J 1 base short, with 11 bases between. Drawing the rest from reference TRBV9 and TRBJ1-1, the complete variable domain is DSGVTQTPKHLITATGQRVTLRCSPRSGDLSVYWYQQSLDQGLQFLIQYYNGEERAKGNILERFSAQQFPDLHSELNLSSLELGDSALYFCASSIITGNTEAFFGQGTRLTVV.

The chain uses TRBV15 and TRBJ1-2; D remains ambiguous. The germline V gene has CDR1 LNHNV and CDR2 YYDKDF (reference sequence). V was clipped by 0 bases and J by 0 bases, with 14 bases between them. The CDR3 is 17 residues long. CDR3 nucleotide sequence: TGTGCCACCAGCAGAGATGGCCTCAAGCATACTAACTATGGCTACACCTTC. This encodes CATSRDGLKHTNYGYTF.

This clone occurred a few times. This chain links TRBV6-8 with TRBJ2-3; D assignment may be TRBD1 or TRBD2 (5 bases each). This CDR3 is 13 amino acids long. With 5 bases removed from V and 2 bases from J, the gap between germline ends came to 8 bases. Germline CDR1 MNHGY, CDR2 SAAAGT. The CDR3, as DNA: TGTGCCAGCAGTCCGGGGCACACAGATACGCAGTATTTT. Protein: CASSPGHTDTQYF.

J is TRBJ1-5 and V is TRBV29-1, with D possibly being TRBD1 (5 bases). V was trimmed by 4 bases and J by 5 bases, leaving 12 bases between them. The CDR3 loop spans 13 amino acids. CDR1 and CDR2 (germline): SQVTM, ANQGSEA. The CDR3 sequence is CSVVFGRDQPQHF. The CDR3, as DNA: TGCAGCGTTGTGTTTGGCAGGGATCAGCCCCAGCATTTT.

This clone was found a few times. The chain is built from TRBV11-3 and TRBJ2-1; maybe TRBD2 (6 bases). V was clipped by 3 bases and J by 7 bases, with 22 bases between them. The CDR3 has 17 amino acids. CDR1 and CDR2 from the germline V gene are SGHNT and YENEEA. The DNA for the CDR3 is TGTGCCAGCAGCTTGGAGGTAGCTAGCGCTCCCTCTAATGAGCAGTTCTTC. Its protein is CASSLEVASAPSNEQFF.